What follows are 26 T cell receptor beta chains derived from one specimen sequenced in a study of blood T cells in healthy people across ages. It was with a sample-barcoded 5' primer and a J-beta primer mix that a second PCR of roughly 7 to 12 cycles was run. TCRdb itself ran the 5' RACE reads through MiXCR, one entry per CDR3 protein. Counted here are about 730,000 distinct CDR3 sequences, around 40% occurring once; the ten biggest clones make up approximately 22%. The sequenced sample was blood. These receptors all stem from a woman aged 55 to 70 in good health.

This clonotype was picked up one time. The chain carries TRBV20-1 and TRBJ2-1, with TRBD2 matching over 7 bases. Germline V gene sequence: CDR1 DFQATT, CDR2 SNEGSKA (reference sequence). The CDR3 is 14 amino acids. In nucleotides, the CDR3 is TGCAGCGCTGCCCCCGCGGGGGACTACAATGAGCAGTTCTTC. This sequence encodes CSAAPAGDYNEQFF.

This clonotype was detected ten times or more. The CDR3 DNA reads TGTGCCAGCAGCGTGACTAGCGGACCGAACACCGGGGAGCTGTTTTTT. Translating it yields CASSVTSGPNTGELFF. V usage is TRBV9 and J usage is TRBJ2-2, with 9 positions matching TRBD2. The trim removed 2 bases at V and 0 bases at J, leaving 2 bases unmatched. The CDR3 is 16 residues long. The germline CDR1 and CDR2 sequences are SGDLS and YYNGEE.

The V gene is TRBV20-1, the J gene TRBJ2-3, with D perhaps assigned TRBD1 or TRBD2 (5 bases each). The germline CDR1 and CDR2 sequences are DFQATT and SNEGSKA (reference sequence). CDR3 length: 14 amino acids. Trimming took off 6 bases at V and 2 bases at J, with 15 bases between the two ends. The CDR3 reads CSASGSGPTDTQYF. CDR3 coding DNA: TGCAGTGCCTCGGGGTCAGGGCCCACAGATACGCAGTATTTT.

The chain employs TRBV9 and TRBJ2-1, with 7 positions matching TRBD2. The J segment lost 9 bases and the V segment lost 4 bases, leaving 10 bases of the junction unmatched. CDR3 length equals 14 residues. CDR1 and CDR2 (germline): SGDLS, YYNGEE. CDR3 DNA sequence: TGTGCCAGCAGCCCCGGACTAGGGCCGAGTGAGCAGTTCTTC. Translating it yields CASSPGLGPSEQFF.

The gene calls are TRBV6-1 and TRBJ2-7; maybe TRBD1 (6 bases). CDR1 is MNHNS and CDR2 is SASEGT in the germline V gene. The V end was cut by 8 bases, the J end by 2 bases, with 16 bases between. This CDR3 contains 14 residues. CDR3 sequence: CASAGELGTYEQYF. The CDR3 region has the DNA TGTGCCAGCGCAGGGGAATTAGGAACCTACGAGCAGTACTTC.

The V and J genes are TRBV9 and TRBJ1-6; D is unresolved. This CDR3 has 13 residues. CDR1 and CDR2 (germline): SGDLS, YYNGEE. The V end lost 0 bases, the J end lost 10 bases, and 8 bases lay between the germline ends. Here the CDR3 reads CASSVEPESPLHF. CDR3 DNA: TGTGCCAGCAGCGTAGAACCGGAGTCACCCCTCCACTTT. Filled out from reference TRBV9 and TRBJ1-6, the complete variable domain reads DSGVTQTPKHLITATGQRVTLRCSPRSGDLSVYWYQQSLDQGLQFLIQYYNGEERAKGNILERFSAQQFPDLHSELNLSSLELGDSALYFCASSVEPESPLHFGNGTRLTVT.

The V call is TRBV4-2, the J call TRBJ2-7, with D perhaps TRBD1 (5 bases). Germline-derived CDR1 and CDR2 are LGHNA and YNFKEQ. Trimming cost V 1 base and J 7 bases, with 20 bases left between them. CDR3 size: 16 residues. The CDR3 region has the DNA TGTGCCAGCAGCCAAGGTCTTAGGGGCTGGGCGGATGAGCAGTACTTC. This sequence encodes CASSQGLRGWADEQYF.

As concerns this clonotype: Just one base apart from a much larger clone, this may be a read error. The chain recombines TRBV9 with TRBJ2-4; the match to TRBD2 covers 9 bases. The closer fit of TRBJ2-7 to the DNA end suggests the J call may be wrong. The CDR3 spans 15 residues. Germline V gives CDR1 SGDLS, CDR2 YYNGEE. The CDR3: CASSVASGTSYEQYF. CDR3 in DNA: TGTGCCAGCAGCGTTGCTAGCGGGACGTCCTACGAGCAGTACTTC.

The chain is built from TRBV5-1 and TRBJ2-1; TRBD2 aligns across 7 bases. This CDR3 has 14 amino acids. In germline, CDR1 is SGHRS, CDR2 YFSETQ. V was clipped by 6 bases and J by 2 bases; unmatched bases: 5. Written as DNA, the CDR3 is TGCGCCAGCACCCTAGCGGAGACCTACAATGAGCAGTTCTTC. It encodes CASTLAETYNEQFF.

This chain connects TRBV20-1 to TRBJ2-7; D is ambiguous. V dropped 1 base and J dropped 5 bases, with 15 bases sitting between them. This CDR3 comprises 14 residues. Looked up from germline, CDR1 is DFQATT and CDR2 is SNEGSKA (reference sequence). Written as DNA, the CDR3 is TGCAGTGCTAGAGTTGTAGGCCACAACGACGAGCAGTACTTC. Translation: CSARVVGHNDEQYF.

The chain uses TRBV21-1 and TRBJ1-2; the table assigns TRBD1, which was not confirmed against the DNA. TRBV21-1 is recorded as a pseudogene. This CDR3 spans 15 amino acids. The CDR3 region is CASHFLGTPLFGYTF. DNA for the CDR3: TGTGCCAGTCATTTTCTTGGGACACCGCTATTTGGCTACACCTTC.

This clonotype was seen more than once but under ten times. The V gene is TRBV20-1, the J gene TRBJ2-1; 9 nucleotides align to TRBD2. Germline CDR1 reads DFQATT; CDR2 reads SNEGSKA (reference sequence). The V segment lost 1 base and the J segment 6 bases; nucleotides outside the gene matches: 10. CDR3 size: 16 residues. Here the CDR3 reads CSARGLAGAQPNEQFF. CDR3 coding DNA: TGCAGTGCTAGAGGCTTAGCGGGAGCGCAACCCAATGAGCAGTTCTTC.

This clonotype appeared once. This sequence joins TRBV20-1 and TRBJ2-7; 14 nucleotides match TRBD2. The CDR3 is made up of 15 amino acids. Trimming cost V 5 bases and J 5 bases; bases outside gene matches: 8. Per the germline V gene, CDR1 is DFQATT and CDR2 is SNEGSKA (reference sequence). The CDR3 sequence is CSAYPGLAGVNEQYF. Here the CDR3 DNA reads TGCAGTGCTTACCCGGGACTAGCGGGAGTTAACGAGCAGTACTTC.

The V and J genes are TRBV6-1 and TRBJ1-5; tentatively, D is TRBD1 (6 bases). Germline-derived CDR1 and CDR2 are MNHNS and SASEGT. The CDR3 sequence is 15 residues long. V was clipped by 0 bases and J by 8 bases, with 14 bases between them. The CDR3 DNA sequence: TGTGCCAGCAGTGAAGCTGACAGGAGGGTTGAGCCCCAGCATTTT. Translated: CASSEADRRVEPQHF.

The rearrangement links TRBV12-3 or TRBV12-4 to TRBJ1-1; D is unresolved. V was cut by 5 bases and J by 4 bases, with 8 bases left in between. This CDR3 is built from 12 residues. The CDR3 DNA sequence: TGTGCCAGCAGTGGACGGAGCACTGAAGCTTTCTTT. Its translation is CASSGRSTEAFF.

Ten or more counts support this clonotype. The chain combines TRBV7-2 with TRBJ2-7; no reliable D call. CDR3 size: 13 residues. V shed 3 bases and J shed 2 bases, with 8 bases lying between them. CDR1 is SGHTA, CDR2 FQGNSA, per germline. CDR3 in amino acids: CASSFNPAYEQYF. Here the CDR3 DNA reads TGTGCCAGCAGCTTTAACCCCGCCTACGAGCAGTACTTC.

This sequence joins TRBV5-1 and TRBJ2-1; TRBD2 might be the D (6 bases). Germline loops: CDR1 SGHRS, CDR2 YFSETQ. V was trimmed by 4 bases and J by 1 base, leaving 15 bases between them. The CDR3 is made up of 16 amino acids. This CDR3 is CASSPTASVSYNEQFF. The CDR3 nucleotides are TGCGCCAGCAGCCCAACTGCTAGCGTTTCCTACAATGAGCAGTTCTTC.

This clonotype was seen only a few times. V usage is TRBV7-7 and J usage is TRBJ2-1, with 8 bases that match TRBD2. V was clipped by 4 bases and J by 7 bases; unmatched bases: 9. CDR3 length equals 15 residues. Germline CDR1 and CDR2: SSHAT and FNYEAQ (reference sequence). DNA for the CDR3: TGTGCCAGCAGCTCCGGACTAGCCCCTAATAATGAGCAGTTCTTC. Amino acids: CASSSGLAPNNEQFF.

This clonotype was seen just once. The chain combines TRBV20-1 with TRBJ2-4; D is possibly TRBD1 or TRBD2 (5 bases each). V was trimmed by 3 bases and J by 7 bases, leaving 13 bases between them. Per germline, CDR1 DFQATT and CDR2 SNEGSKA (reference sequence). This CDR3 is 13 amino acids long. The CDR3 DNA follows: TGCAGTGCTAGCAGGGTTGGGACCAACATTCAGTACTTC. Encoded protein: CSASRVGTNIQYF.

This clonotype was counted a few times. CDR3 sequence: CASSLFTGVEQFF. The CDR3 DNA follows: TGTGCCAGCAGCTTATTTACAGGGGTTGAGCAGTTCTTC. The chain joins TRBV7-3 to TRBJ2-1, with 7 bases aligning to TRBD1. The germline V gene encodes CDR1 SGHTA and CDR2 FQGTGA. The CDR3 has 13 amino acids. Trimming removed 2 bases from V and 9 bases from J; junction bases left unmatched: 4.

The V and J genes are TRBV20-1 and TRBJ2-1; D unresolved. Between the trimmed V and J ends, which lost 2 bases and 13 bases, there was a span of 27 bases. This CDR3 is 16 amino acids long. Germline V CDR1 and CDR2: DFQATT, SNEGSKA (reference sequence). The DNA for the CDR3 is TGCAGTGCTAGACCCCCGGGTGATGTACGACGCGAGACCCAGTTCTTC. Translation: CSARPPGDVRRETQFF.

The table lists this clonotype with a few counts. V and J are TRBV12-3 or TRBV12-4 and TRBJ1-5; a weak D match, TRBD1 (6 bases). V lost 4 bases, J lost 0 bases, and 16 bases lay in between. The CDR3 runs 17 residues. CDR3 protein: CASSYGVGADSNQPQHF. The CDR3 DNA reads as TGTGCCAGCAGTTACGGGGTGGGGGCAGATAGCAATCAGCCCCAGCATTTT.

As regards this clonotype: Germline and junction disagree at one end, which may indicate a read error. CDR3 sequence reads: CANKGFTGTQYF. The CDR3 DNA reads as TGCGCCAACAAGGGGTTCACAGGTACGCAGTATTTT. The chain is built from TRBV10-1 and TRBJ2-3; a possible D gene is TRBD1 (5 bases). From germline, CDR1 is WNHNN and CDR2 SYGVQD (reference sequence). This CDR3 spans 12 amino acids.

This clonotype has just a few counts. The V and J genes are TRBV21-1 and TRBJ2-1; the listed D gene, TRBD1, was not tested against the DNA. TRBV21-1 is a documented pseudogene. The CDR3 loop spans 17 amino acids. The CDR3 DNA is TGTGCCAGCAGCAGACAAACAGGGGGCAGGAGGCACAATGAGCAGTTCTTC. Translating it yields CASSRQTGGRRHNEQFF.

In its sample, this clonotype was seen a few times. V gene TRBV7-3 combines with J gene TRBJ2-1; possibly TRBD2 for D (5 bases). Germline V gene lookup returns CDR1 SGHTA and CDR2 FQGTGA. Trimming removed 2 bases at V and 6 bases at J, with 14 bases between. The CDR3 runs 15 residues. DNA of the CDR3: TGTGCCAGCAGCTTAGGGGAGAGGACCTTCAATGAGCAGTTCTTC. Translated: CASSLGERTFNEQFF.

The rearrangement joins TRBV20-1 to TRBJ2-5, with D possibly being TRBD1 (6 bases). Trimming took 6 bases from V and 7 from J, leaving 18 bases between them. The CDR3 extends over 13 amino acids. In germline, CDR1 is DFQATT, CDR2 SNEGSKA (reference sequence). The CDR3 DNA follows: TGCAGTGCCAAACAGGGTGGCAGTGGGACCCAGTACTTC. This sequence encodes CSAKQGGSGTQYF.